The 22 T cell receptor beta chains below were found in one sample sequenced in a study of patients and donors after allogeneic stem cell transplantation. TCRdb re-analysed the RT-PCR reads in MiXCR, keeping a single row per CDR3 protein. The profile shows roughly 960,000 distinct CDR3 sequences, approximately 19% of them singletons. Sequenced material: blood, either unsorted or a sorted T cell fraction (not recorded which). The receptors were gathered from a human donor who was either an allogeneic HSCT recipient or a stem cell or donor lymphocyte infusion donor (not recorded which). It is not recorded whose cells these are; they may come from a transplant donor.

This clonotype was seen ten or more times. The chain links TRBV12-3 or TRBV12-4 to TRBJ2-1; 14 bases align to TRBD2. J gave up 15 bases and V 9 bases, and 10 bases lay outside the gene matches. The CDR3 is 13 residues long. CDR3 sequence reads: CASRRLAGGPPFF. As DNA, the CDR3 is TGTGCCAGTAGAAGACTAGCGGGGGGGCCCCCGTTCTTC.

This clonotype occurred a few times. The CDR3 spells CACRDAGTNEKLFF. The CDR3 nucleotides are TGTGCCTGCCGGGACGCCGGCACTAATGAAAAACTGTTTTTT. The chain links TRBV30 to TRBJ1-4, with D possibly being TRBD1 (5 bases). Looked up from germline, CDR1 is GTSNPN and CDR2 is SVGIG (reference sequence). The CDR3 loop spans 14 amino acids. Trimming shortened V by 6 bases and J by 2 bases, and 13 bases separated the two germline ends.

In its sample, this clonotype was seen many times. This chain joins TRBV12-3 or TRBV12-4 and TRBJ2-1, with TRBD2 matching over 9 bases. The CDR3 consists of 14 residues. Trimming removed 4 bases from V and 12 bases from J; junction bases left unmatched: 10. The CDR3 sequence: CASSYASGTLGQFF. The CDR3 DNA sequence: TGTGCCAGCAGTTACGCTAGCGGGACCCTCGGGCAGTTCTTC.

This clonotype was counted only a few times. V usage is TRBV4-2 and J usage is TRBJ2-5; 8 bases fit TRBD1. The CDR3 has 16 amino acids. V was clipped by 2 bases and J by 2 bases; unmatched bases: 7. Per the germline V gene, CDR1 is LGHNA and CDR2 is YNFKEQ. CDR3 region: CASSQPDRGEQETQYF. The CDR3 DNA follows: TGTGCCAGCAGCCAACCCGACAGGGGCGAACAAGAGACCCAGTACTTC.

This chain links TRBV9 with TRBJ2-7, with D perhaps TRBD1 (6 bases). Germline V gene data show CDR1 as SGDLS and CDR2 as YYNGEE. The germline V and J ends were trimmed by 0 bases and 3 bases, with 10 bases remaining between them. The CDR3 consists of 14 residues. This CDR3 reads CASSVASGDYEQYF. The CDR3 nucleotides are TGTGCCAGCAGCGTAGCTTCAGGGGACTACGAGCAGTACTTC.

This clonotype was seen a few times. This chain joins TRBV20-1 and TRBJ2-4; 12 bases agree with TRBD2. The trim removed 8 bases at V and 4 bases at J, leaving 3 bases unmatched. The CDR3 is made up of 13 amino acids. From germline, CDR1 is DFQATT and CDR2 SNEGSKA (reference sequence). The CDR3 loop reads CSTTSGGKNIQYF. The DNA of the CDR3 is TGCAGTACGACTAGCGGGGGTAAAAACATTCAGTACTTC.

In nucleotides, the CDR3 is TGTGCCAGCACCCAAGGGGGGACAGGGGCAGATACGCAGTATTTT. Its protein is CASTQGGTGADTQYF. The V call is TRBV25-1, the J call TRBJ2-3; 10 bases match TRBD1. The junction had 8 bases not matched to a gene; V was cut back by 7 bases and J by 4 bases. In germline, CDR1 is MGHDK, CDR2 SYGVNS. The CDR3 length is 15 residues.

The table lists this clonotype with many counts. CDR3 sequence (DNA): TGTGCCACCAGCTATATTCCGGGAGGGCCCCCCGGGGAGCTGTTTTTT. This translates into CATSYIPGGPPGELFF. The chain combines TRBV15 with TRBJ2-2; 8 positions match TRBD2. This CDR3 region has 16 residues. From germline, CDR1 is LNHNV and CDR2 YYDKDF (reference sequence). With V trimmed by 5 bases and J by 6 bases, 11 bases remained unmatched.

The V call is TRBV6-5, the J call TRBJ1-5; D gene ambiguous. Looked up from germline, CDR1 is MNHEY and CDR2 is SVGAGI. The V and J ends lost 2 bases and 6 bases respectively, with 17 bases between them. This CDR3 is built from 16 residues. The CDR3 nucleotides are TGTGCCAGCAGTTACCGTCAGCCCGTTGTGGGTCAGCCCCAGCATTTT. Its protein is CASSYRQPVVGQPQHF.

In the case of this clonotype: One end of the junction fails to match germline, which may point to a read error. The chain employs TRBV12-3 or TRBV12-4 and TRBJ1-2; D remains ambiguous. The CDR3 is 13 residues long. CDR3 in DNA: TGTGCCAGCAGTTTAATTTCGGATACAGAGTTCTTCTTC. Amino acid sequence: CASSLISDTEFFF.

This clonotype has ten or more counts. J is TRBJ1-1 and V is TRBV29-1; no clear D gene. The CDR3 is made up of 12 amino acids. Trimming took 4 bases from V and 5 from J, leaving 11 bases between them. Germline CDR1 and CDR2: SQVTM and ANQGSEA. For the CDR3, the DNA is TGCAGCGTTGGTGTATTGAGGACTGAAGCTTTCTTT. It is translated as CSVGVLRTEAFF.

The rearrangement uses TRBV3-1 and TRBJ2-4; a possible D gene is TRBD1 (6 bases). The CDR3 runs to 13 residues. Germline V gives CDR1 LGHDT, CDR2 YNNKEL (reference sequence). The germline V and J ends were trimmed by 0 bases and 7 bases, with 7 bases remaining between them. The CDR3 spells CASSQDQGNIQYF. DNA for the CDR3: TGTGCCAGCAGCCAAGATCAGGGGAACATTCAGTACTTC.

The genes are TRBV2 and TRBJ1-6; D unresolved. Germline V gene lookup returns CDR1 SNHLY and CDR2 FYNNEI. The CDR3 is 15 residues long. The germline V and J ends were trimmed by 0 bases and 9 bases, with 12 bases remaining between them. Here the CDR3 reads CASSEALPGISPLHF. CDR3 DNA: TGTGCCAGCAGTGAAGCGCTTCCGGGGATTTCACCCCTCCACTTT.

The genes are TRBV6-5 and TRBJ1-6; D ambiguous. This CDR3 spans 17 amino acids. Germline V gene sequence: CDR1 MNHEY, CDR2 SVGAGI. Between the trimmed V and J ends, which lost 2 bases and 4 bases, there was a span of 15 bases. CDR3 coding DNA: TGTGCCAGCAGTTACGGGCCCAGAAATTTTTATAATTCACCCCTCCACTTT. This encodes CASSYGPRNFYNSPLHF.

This clonotype appeared a few times. The V call is TRBV7-3, the J call TRBJ2-1, with TRBD2 identical over 10 bases. V was clipped by 0 bases and J by 9 bases; unmatched bases: 5. The CDR3 has 15 residues. CDR1 and CDR2 from the germline V gene are SGHTA and FQGTGA. CDR3 nucleotides: TGTGCCAGCAGCTTAACGGCTAGCGGGAGTTCTGAGCAGTTCTTC. Its protein product is CASSLTASGSSEQFF. Drawing the rest from reference TRBV7-3 and TRBJ2-1, the complete variable domain is GAGVSQTPSNKVTEKGKYVELRCDPISGHTALYWYRQSLGQGPEFLIYFQGTGAADDSGLPNDRFFAVRPEGSVSTLKIQRTERGDSAVYLCASSLTASGSSEQFFGPGTRLTVL.

This clonotype occurred many times. V and J are TRBV5-1 and TRBJ2-5; D assignment may be TRBD1 or TRBD2 (5 bases each). This CDR3 has 14 amino acids. V lost 0 bases and J 2 bases, leaving 8 bases between the germline ends. Per germline, CDR1 SGHRS and CDR2 YFSETQ. The CDR3 nucleotides read TGCGCCAGCAGCTTGGCGAGGGGTCAAGAGACCCAGTACTTC. This encodes CASSLARGQETQYF.

This clonotype was detected only a few times. This chain links TRBV19 with TRBJ1-2; no clear D. This CDR3 has 13 residues. Germline V gene sequence: CDR1 LNHDA, CDR2 SQIVND (reference sequence). V was pared by 4 bases and J by 5 bases, with 11 bases between. CDR3 loop: CASSSAGSYGYTF. Written as DNA, the CDR3 is TGTGCCAGTAGTAGCGCGGGTTCGTATGGCTACACCTTC.

This chain connects TRBV9 to TRBJ2-3, with D perhaps matching TRBD2 (5 bases). Germline values: CDR1 SGDLS, CDR2 YYNGEE. The CDR3 is 16 amino acids. V dropped 0 bases and J dropped 0 bases, with 11 bases sitting between them. The CDR3 region is CASSVDEGGSTDTQYF. CDR3 in DNA: TGTGCCAGCAGCGTAGATGAGGGCGGGAGCACAGATACGCAGTATTTT.

The V call is TRBV10-3, the J call TRBJ2-7; 8 bases are a match to TRBD1. The CDR3 length is 14 residues. The ends lost 4 bases at V and 2 bases at J; junction bases unmatched: 4. Germline CDR1 and CDR2: ENHRY and SYGVKD. The CDR3 DNA reads TGTGCCATCAGTGGGGACAGGAGTCCCTACGAGCAGTACTTC. It translates to CAISGDRSPYEQYF.

In this sample, this clonotype turned up a few times. The rearrangement links TRBV7-8 to TRBJ2-7; D call uncertain. Germline V gene sequence: CDR1 SGHVS, CDR2 FQNEAQ. The CDR3 sequence is 14 residues long. Deletions cut 5 bases from V and 0 bases from J, with 11 bases between. CDR3 sequence reads: CASSRATVSYEQYF. The DNA for the CDR3 is TGTGCCAGCAGCCGAGCGACGGTCTCCTACGAGCAGTACTTC.

Here the CDR3 DNA reads TGTGCCAGCAGCCAAGGACGACAGGGGGCAAAGGGTGAGCAGTTCTTC. Translation gives CASSQGRQGAKGEQFF. V is TRBV3-1 and J is TRBJ2-1; TRBD1 matches 10 bases. CDR3 length: 16 residues. The V and J ends lost 1 base and 9 bases, in that order; junction bases with no gene match: 9. Germline-derived CDR1 and CDR2 are LGHDT and YNNKEL (reference sequence).

This clonotype showed up just once. CDR3 in DNA: TGTGCCAGCAGCGTAGTTCTGGGCCTGGAAGCTTTCTTT. Translated: CASSVVLGLEAFF. This chain connects TRBV9 to TRBJ1-1; no definite D call. The V end was cut by 0 bases, the J end by 8 bases, with 11 bases between. This CDR3 has 13 residues. Germline CDR1 reads SGDLS; CDR2 reads YYNGEE.